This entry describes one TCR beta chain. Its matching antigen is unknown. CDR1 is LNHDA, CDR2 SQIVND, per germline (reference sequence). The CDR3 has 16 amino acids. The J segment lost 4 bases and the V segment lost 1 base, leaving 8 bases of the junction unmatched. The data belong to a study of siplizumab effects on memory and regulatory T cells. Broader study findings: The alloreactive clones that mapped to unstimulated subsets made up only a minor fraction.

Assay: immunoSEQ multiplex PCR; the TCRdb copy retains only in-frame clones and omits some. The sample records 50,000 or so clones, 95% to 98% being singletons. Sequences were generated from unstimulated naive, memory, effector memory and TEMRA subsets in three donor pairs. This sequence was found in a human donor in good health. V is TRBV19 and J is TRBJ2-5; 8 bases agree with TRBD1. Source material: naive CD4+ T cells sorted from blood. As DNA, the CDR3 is TGTGCCAGTAGTATAGGGGGCACAGGGGGGAGAGAGACCCAGTACTTC. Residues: CASSIGGTGGRETQYF.